This T cell receptor (beta chain) was identified during a study of control samples from healthy donors and cancer patients. Sequencing used immunoSEQ multiplex PCR; TCRdb keeps in-frame clones, though not all of them. Counted here are around 250,000 clones, over 75% occurring once; the ten biggest clones make up roughly 15%. The CDR3 is 16 amino acids. CDR1 LGHNA and CDR2 YNFKEQ come from the germline V gene. The J segment lost 6 bases and the V segment lost 4 bases, leaving 6 bases of the junction unmatched. Sequenced material: PBMCs. This TCR was recovered from a woman aged 55-69 years with lung cancer. The chain links TRBV4-2 to TRBJ2-7, with TRBD2 matching 16 bases. The CDR3 is CASSPSGTSGRGEQYF. CDR3 bases: TGTGCCAGCAGCCCGTCCGGGACTAGCGGGAGGGGCGAGCAGTACTTC.